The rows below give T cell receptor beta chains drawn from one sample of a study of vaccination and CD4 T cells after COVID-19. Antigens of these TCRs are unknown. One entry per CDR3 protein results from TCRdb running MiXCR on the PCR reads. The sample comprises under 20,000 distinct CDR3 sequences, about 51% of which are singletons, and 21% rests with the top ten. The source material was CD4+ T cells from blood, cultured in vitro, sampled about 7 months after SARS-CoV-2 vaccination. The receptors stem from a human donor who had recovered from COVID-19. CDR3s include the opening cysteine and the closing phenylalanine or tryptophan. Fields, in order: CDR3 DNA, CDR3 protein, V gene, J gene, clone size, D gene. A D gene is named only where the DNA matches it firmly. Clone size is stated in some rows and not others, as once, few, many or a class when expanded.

CDR3nt: TGCAGTGCTAGAGATCTCAGGGAGGATGGAAATCAGCCCCAGCATTTT
CDR3aa: CSARDLREDGNQPQHF
v_gene: TRBV20-1
j_gene: TRBJ1-5
abundance: NA
d_gene: NA

CDR3nt: TGTGCCAGCAGCCCCACAGGGGGCTTTGGTGGCTACACCTTC
CDR3aa: CASSPTGGFGGYTF
v_gene: TRBV7-9
j_gene: TRBJ1-2
abundance: NA
d_gene: TRBD1

CDR3nt: TGTGCCAGCAGCTTATTGGCAGGGCGGCCCTCCTACGAGCAGTACTTC
CDR3aa: CASSLLAGRPSYEQYF
v_gene: TRBV7-8
j_gene: TRBJ2-7
abundance: NA
d_gene: NA

CDR3nt: TGTGCCAGCAGCCCAGGGATGGGGGGTACCACTGAAGCTTTCTTT
CDR3aa: CASSPGMGGTTEAFF
v_gene: TRBV7-3
j_gene: TRBJ1-1
abundance: NA
d_gene: NA

CDR3nt: TGTGCCAGCAGTTACCCGCTAAGCCGGGCCATCACATCGAACTACGAGCAGTACTTC
CDR3aa: CASSYPLSRAITSNYEQYF
v_gene: TRBV6-2/TRBV6-3
j_gene: TRBJ2-7
abundance: NA
d_gene: NA

CDR3nt: TGTGCCAGCAGCTTATGGGCCGGGGTGGGGACCGAGACCCAGTACTTC
CDR3aa: CASSLWAGVGTETQYF
v_gene: TRBV7-9
j_gene: TRBJ2-5
abundance: once
d_gene: NA

CDR3nt: TGCAGTGCTGCCCGACAAACAACGAACACTGAAGCTTTCTTT
CDR3aa: CSAARQTTNTEAFF
v_gene: TRBV20-1
j_gene: TRBJ1-1
abundance: NA
d_gene: NA

CDR3nt: TGCAGTGCTAGAAGTCCGGGACGGCAGGGCTACACCTTC
CDR3aa: CSARSPGRQGYTF
v_gene: TRBV20-1
j_gene: TRBJ1-2
abundance: few
d_gene: NA

CDR3nt: TGTGCCAGCAGCCAAGTGGACAGTTACAATCAGCCCCAGCATTTT
CDR3aa: CASSQVDSYNQPQHF
v_gene: TRBV4-2
j_gene: TRBJ1-5
abundance: NA
d_gene: NA

CDR3nt: TGTGCCACCAGTGATTTGACGGCAAGCTCCTACAATGAGCAGTTCTTC
CDR3aa: CATSDLTASSYNEQFF
v_gene: TRBV24-1
j_gene: TRBJ2-1
abundance: NA
d_gene: NA

CDR3nt: TGTGCCACCAGCAGAGATAGGCAGGAGACCCAGTACTTC
CDR3aa: CATSRDRQETQYF
v_gene: TRBV15
j_gene: TRBJ2-5
abundance: NA
d_gene: NA

CDR3nt: TGTGCCAGGGCCCTAAACACCTTC
CDR3aa: CARALNTF
v_gene: TRBV6-4
j_gene: TRBJ1-2
abundance: medium-sized
d_gene: NA

CDR3nt: TGTGCCAGCAGTTTATGTGAAAGAGGATGGACAGGGGCTCCCCCCGATCAGCCCCAGCATTTT
CDR3aa: CASSLCERGWTGAPPDQPQHF
v_gene: TRBV27
j_gene: TRBJ1-5
abundance: NA
d_gene: TRBD1

CDR3nt: TGTGCCAGCAGCTTGCCGGCGACTAGCGGGAGGGCGTTTGGTGAGACCCAGTACTTC
CDR3aa: CASSLPATSGRAFGETQYF
v_gene: TRBV7-2
j_gene: TRBJ2-5
abundance: few
d_gene: TRBD2

CDR3nt: TGTGCCAGCAGTTCAGGCGACACAACAGTTGGCTACACCTTC
CDR3aa: CASSSGDTTVGYTF
v_gene: TRBV6-4
j_gene: TRBJ1-2
abundance: NA
d_gene: NA

CDR3nt: TGTGCCAGCAGTTACTCTTACGGAATTTTCTCCCACGAGCAGTACTTC
CDR3aa: CASSYSYGIFSHEQYF
v_gene: TRBV6-5
j_gene: TRBJ2-7
abundance: NA
d_gene: NA

CDR3nt: TGTGCCAGTAGATCGGGACAGGGGGCTGGACAAGCTTTCTTT
CDR3aa: CASRSGQGAGQAFF
v_gene: TRBV19
j_gene: TRBJ1-1
abundance: NA
d_gene: TRBD1

CDR3nt: TGTGCCAGCAGTTACTCGTATTTAGCGGGACTAGATACGCAGTATTTT
CDR3aa: CASSYSYLAGLDTQYF
v_gene: TRBV6-5
j_gene: TRBJ2-3
abundance: NA
d_gene: TRBD2

CDR3nt: TGTGCCAGCAGTTACTCCCGCCGGGACCCGCAAGAGACCCAGTACTTC
CDR3aa: CASSYSRRDPQETQYF
v_gene: TRBV6-5
j_gene: TRBJ2-5
abundance: NA
d_gene: NA

CDR3nt: TGTGCCAGCAGAACGACTAGCAGGGTTGAGCAGTTCTTC
CDR3aa: CASRTTSRVEQFF
v_gene: TRBV6-2/TRBV6-3
j_gene: TRBJ2-1
abundance: NA
d_gene: TRBD2

CDR3nt: TGTGCCAGCAGTGAACGGACTAGACAAACCCACGAGCAGTACTTC
CDR3aa: CASSERTRQTHEQYF
v_gene: TRBV6-1
j_gene: TRBJ2-7
abundance: once
d_gene: TRBD2

CDR3nt: TGTGCCAGCAGCAACACATCCGGGGTCCACGGCTACGAGCAGTACTTC
CDR3aa: CASSNTSGVHGYEQYF
v_gene: TRBV21-1
j_gene: TRBJ2-7
abundance: few
d_gene: NA

CDR3nt: TGTGCCAGTAGTTGGAATCAGCCCCAGCATTTT
CDR3aa: CASSWNQPQHF
v_gene: TRBV19
j_gene: TRBJ1-5
abundance: NA
d_gene: NA

CDR3nt: TGTGCCACCCAGTCGGTTCCCCTCGCTAGGGGCACAGATACGCAGTATTTT
CDR3aa: CATQSVPLARGTDTQYF
v_gene: TRBV24-1
j_gene: TRBJ2-3
abundance: NA
d_gene: NA

CDR3nt: TGTGCCACCAGTGATCATAAGACTAGCGGGGTCTACAATGAGCAGTTCTTC
CDR3aa: CATSDHKTSGVYNEQFF
v_gene: TRBV24-1
j_gene: TRBJ2-1
abundance: NA
d_gene: TRBD2

CDR3nt: TGTGCCAGCAGCTTACAGCAGAACACTGAAGCTTTCTTT
CDR3aa: CASSLQQNTEAFF
v_gene: TRBV7-9
j_gene: TRBJ1-1
abundance: NA
d_gene: NA

CDR3nt: TGTGCCAGCAGCTTAGTGGTCGGACTAGCGGGAGTAAGGCAGTTCTTC
CDR3aa: CASSLVVGLAGVRQFF
v_gene: TRBV7-9
j_gene: TRBJ2-1
abundance: few
d_gene: TRBD2

CDR3nt: TGTGCCAGTCTTTCCAGGGGTGAGCAAACTGAAGCTTTCTTT
CDR3aa: CASLSRGEQTEAFF
v_gene: TRBV28
j_gene: TRBJ1-1
abundance: NA
d_gene: NA

CDR3nt: TGCAGTGCTAGAGAGTATAGCAATCAGCCCCAGCATTTT
CDR3aa: CSAREYSNQPQHF
v_gene: TRBV20-1
j_gene: TRBJ1-5
abundance: NA
d_gene: NA

CDR3nt: TGTGCCACCAGCAGAGGGAGGGGTACTGGAAACACCATATATTTT
CDR3aa: CATSRGRGTGNTIYF
v_gene: TRBV15
j_gene: TRBJ1-3
abundance: NA
d_gene: NA

CDR3nt: TGTGCCAGCAGCCATATCTACAACAGGCAAACTAACTATGGCTACACCTTC
CDR3aa: CASSHIYNRQTNYGYTF
v_gene: TRBV7-2
j_gene: TRBJ1-2
abundance: medium-sized
d_gene: NA

CDR3nt: TGTGCCAGCAGCTTAATACCCCAAGAGACCCAGTACTTC
CDR3aa: CASSLIPQETQYF
v_gene: TRBV7-3
j_gene: TRBJ2-5
abundance: few
d_gene: NA

CDR3nt: TGTGCCAGCAGCCCTACGGGGGCCGGGGAGCTGTTTTTT
CDR3aa: CASSPTGAGELFF
v_gene: TRBV7-2
j_gene: TRBJ2-2
abundance: NA
d_gene: NA

CDR3nt: TGCGCCAGCAGCCAAGTAAGTGGGAATCGGGGTCGGACTGAAGCTTTCTTT
CDR3aa: CASSQVSGNRGRTEAFF
v_gene: TRBV4-1
j_gene: TRBJ1-1
abundance: NA
d_gene: NA

CDR3nt: TGTGCCATCAGTGAGCGGGACGGCGCGAGCCCAGATACGCAGTATTTT
CDR3aa: CAISERDGASPDTQYF
v_gene: TRBV10-3
j_gene: TRBJ2-3
abundance: NA
d_gene: NA

CDR3nt: TGTGCCAGCAGTTTAGAACAGTACAGTGAAGCTTTCTTT
CDR3aa: CASSLEQYSEAFF
v_gene: TRBV12-3/TRBV12-4
j_gene: TRBJ1-1
abundance: NA
d_gene: NA

CDR3nt: TGTGCCAGTAGTATGGACAGGGGGCGAACTGAAGCTTTCTTT
CDR3aa: CASSMDRGRTEAFF
v_gene: TRBV19
j_gene: TRBJ1-1
abundance: NA
d_gene: TRBD1

CDR3nt: TGTGCCACCAGCTTAGCGGGGTCCTACAATGAGCAGTTCTTC
CDR3aa: CATSLAGSYNEQFF
v_gene: TRBV24-1
j_gene: TRBJ2-1
abundance: NA
d_gene: TRBD2

CDR3nt: TGTGCCAGCAGCTTGGAAGGCGGGGGGAGAGAGACCCAGTACTTC
CDR3aa: CASSLEGGGRETQYF
v_gene: TRBV5-4
j_gene: TRBJ2-5
abundance: NA
d_gene: TRBD2

CDR3nt: TGCAGTGCTAGCGTAACTAGCGGGAGTGAGACCCAGTACTTC
CDR3aa: CSASVTSGSETQYF
v_gene: TRBV20-1
j_gene: TRBJ2-5
abundance: few
d_gene: TRBD2

CDR3nt: TGTGCCAGCAGCCCCCTCGCGGGGGCAGATACGCAGTATTTT
CDR3aa: CASSPLAGADTQYF
v_gene: TRBV7-3
j_gene: TRBJ2-3
abundance: few
d_gene: TRBD2